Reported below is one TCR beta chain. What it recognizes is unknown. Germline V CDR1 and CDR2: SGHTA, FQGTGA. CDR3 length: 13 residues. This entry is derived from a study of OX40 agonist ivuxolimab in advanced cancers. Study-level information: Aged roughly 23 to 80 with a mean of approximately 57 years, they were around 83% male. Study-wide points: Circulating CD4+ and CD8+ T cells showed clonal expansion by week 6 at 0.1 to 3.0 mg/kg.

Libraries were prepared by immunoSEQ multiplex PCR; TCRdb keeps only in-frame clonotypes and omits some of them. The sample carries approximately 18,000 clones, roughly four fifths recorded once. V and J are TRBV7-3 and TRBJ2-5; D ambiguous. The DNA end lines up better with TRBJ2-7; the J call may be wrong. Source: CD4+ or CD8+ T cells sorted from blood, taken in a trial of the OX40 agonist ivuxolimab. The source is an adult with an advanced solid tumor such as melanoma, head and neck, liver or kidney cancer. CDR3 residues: CASSSDPQYEQYF. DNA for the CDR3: TGTGCCAGCAGCTCAGACCCACAGTACGAGCAGTACTTC.